These 18 T cell receptor beta chains originate from one sample sequenced in a study of beta chain features in type 1 diabetes. Overall study findings and caveats: Across all four CD4+ subsets, people with type 1 diabetes showed modestly shorter TCRB CDR3s.

Isolated RNA was reverse transcribed in full, so expressed TCRB transcripts were sequenced. Profiling relied on immunoSEQ multiplex PCR, and the TCRdb table lists in-frame clones only, not all of them. This table holds approximately 250,000 clones, 24% found once. Their specific antigens are unknown. Specimen: naive CD4+ T cells from blood. The receptors come from a woman in her 30s with type 1 diabetes.

This clone has only a few counts. This rearrangement joins TRBV10-2 to TRBJ2-7, with 8 nucleotides matching TRBD1. Losses at the gene ends were 4 bases for V and 1 base for J; bases not matched to a gene: 6. This CDR3 spans 15 amino acids. CDR1 and CDR2 from the germline V gene are WSHSY and SAAADI. For the CDR3, the DNA is TGCGCCAGCAGTGGGACAGGGATAGGATCCTACGAGCAGTACTTC. Residues: CASSGTGIGSYEQYF.

This clone was detected only a few times. V is TRBV9 and J is TRBJ1-1; maybe TRBD1 (6 bases). This CDR3 is 15 amino acids long. V was cut by 0 bases and J by 0 bases, with 9 bases left in between. Germline CDR1 and CDR2: SGDLS and YYNGEE. Here the CDR3 DNA reads TGTGCCAGCAGCGTAGGGACAGCAATGAACACTGAAGCTTTCTTT. Protein sequence: CASSVGTAMNTEAFF.

CDR3 DNA: TGTGCCTGGAGTCACAGGGGGCCCAACTATGGCTACACCTTC. This sequence encodes CAWSHRGPNYGYTF. The chain has TRBV30 and TRBJ1-2; 9 bases map to TRBD1. Trimming took 2 bases from V and 2 from J; bases not matched to a gene: 3. The CDR3 totals 14 residues. The germline gives CDR1 GTSNPN, CDR2 SVGIG (reference sequence).

V usage is TRBV7-3 and J usage is TRBJ1-1; possibly TRBD1 for D (5 bases). The CDR3 is 13 residues long. V lost 4 bases and J 6 bases, leaving 12 bases between the germline ends. The germline CDR1 and CDR2 sequences are SGHTA and FQGTGA. For the CDR3, the DNA is TGTGCCAGCAGCTCCCCAGAGACAGCTGAAGCTTTCTTT. Its translation is CASSSPETAEAFF.

This clone has a handful of counts. The chain has TRBV29-1 and TRBJ1-2, with 9 bases fitting TRBD1. This CDR3 has 12 residues. The germline V gene has CDR1 SQVTM and CDR2 ANQGSEA. V shed 7 bases, J shed 5 bases, and the junction held 5 bases outside the gene matches. Here the CDR3 reads CSDGTGQYGYTF. The CDR3 nucleotides are TGCAGCGACGGGACAGGGCAATATGGCTACACCTTC.

This clone was seen more than once but under ten times. The chain carries TRBV29-1 and TRBJ2-5; 10 bases map to TRBD1. CDR3 size: 13 residues. J lost 4 bases, V lost 6 bases, and 5 bases had no gene match. Germline V gene data show CDR1 as SQVTM and CDR2 as ANQGSEA. The CDR3 DNA reads TGCAGCGTGCTGGACAGGGGGATAGAGACCCAGTACTTC. Protein: CSVLDRGIETQYF.

This clone has only a few counts. The V and J genes are TRBV5-1 and TRBJ1-2; the D gene is possibly TRBD1 (5 bases). The germline CDR1 and CDR2 sequences are SGHRS and YFSETQ. Trimming shortened V by 0 bases and J by 3 bases, and 12 bases separated the two germline ends. The CDR3 has 15 amino acids. CDR3 sequence (DNA): TGCGCCAGCAGCTTGGTGGCGGGGGGAGACTATGGCTACACCTTC. Translation gives CASSLVAGGDYGYTF.

This clone has only a few counts. The rearrangement uses TRBV7-9 and TRBJ1-4, with 9 bases lining up with TRBD1. The CDR3 is 13 amino acids. Germline CDR1 is SEHNR and CDR2 is FQNEAQ (reference sequence). Germline trimming cut 4 bases from V and 17 bases from J; bases unmatched to any gene: 11. CDR3 protein: CASSYGTGLNFFF. The DNA of the CDR3 is TGTGCCAGCAGCTACGGGACAGGGCTAAACTTTTTTTTT.

This clone was seen a few times. The chain combines TRBV12-5 with TRBJ2-1, with D possibly being TRBD2 (6 bases). The V end was cut by 5 bases, the J end by 0 bases, with 17 bases between. CDR3 length equals 17 residues. The germline CDR1 and CDR2 sequences are LGHNT and FRNRAP. CDR3 nucleotides: TGTGCTAGTGGTCTCGGACTAACTTACAGCTCCTACAATGAGCAGTTCTTC. Its translation: CASGLGLTYSSYNEQFF.

The genes are TRBV5-1 and TRBJ1-5; 12 bases agree with TRBD1. V trimming: 0 bases; J trimming: 6 bases; junction bases outside the gene matches: 10. Germline lookup yields CDR1 SGHRS and CDR2 YFSETQ. This CDR3 is built from 18 residues. This CDR3 reads CASSLGPRDRGLSQPQHF. The DNA of the CDR3 is TGCGCCAGCAGCTTGGGACCACGGGACAGGGGGCTAAGTCAGCCCCAGCATTTT.

V usage is TRBV28 and J usage is TRBJ1-1; unclear D gene. The CDR3 is 13 amino acids. Trimming took 4 bases from V and 1 from J, leaving 7 bases between them. Germline V gene data show CDR1 as MDHEN and CDR2 as SYDVKM. The CDR3 DNA follows: TGTGCCAGCAGTTCACATACGAACACTGAAGCTTTCTTT. Its translation: CASSSHTNTEAFF.

This clone was seen a few times. This sequence joins TRBV7-9 and TRBJ1-3; D perhaps matches TRBD1 (5 bases). Trimming shortened V by 2 bases and J by 3 bases, and 14 bases separated the two germline ends. The germline CDR1 and CDR2 sequences are SEHNR and FQNEAQ (reference sequence). The CDR3 sequence is 16 residues long. The CDR3 nucleotides are TGTGCCAGCAGCTTACCACGACAGACGGATGGAAACACCATATATTTT. The encoded protein is CASSLPRQTDGNTIYF.

The DNA of the CDR3 is TGTGCCAGCAGTCCCCGCCCCACTCCCACAGATACGCAGTATTTT. Protein: CASSPRPTPTDTQYF. J is TRBJ2-3 and V is TRBV6-6, with D unresolved. CDR1 is MNHNY, CDR2 SVGAGI, per germline (reference sequence). CDR3 size: 15 residues. The V end was cut by 5 bases, the J end by 2 bases, with 14 bases between.

The V gene is TRBV5-4, the J gene TRBJ2-3; D is undetermined. Per germline, CDR1 SGHNT and CDR2 YYREEE (reference sequence). Trimming removed 4 bases from V and 6 bases from J, with 12 bases in between. The length of the CDR3 is 13 residues. CDR3 region: CASSPRQEDTQYF. In nucleotides, the CDR3 is TGTGCCAGCAGCCCCCGCCAAGAGGATACGCAGTATTTT.

V gene TRBV11-2 combines with J gene TRBJ1-1, with D possibly TRBD1 on 6 matching bases. Between the trimmed V and J ends, which lost 4 bases and 1 base, there was a span of 10 bases. This CDR3 spans 14 amino acids. In germline, CDR1 is SGHAT, CDR2 FQNNGV. Here the CDR3 reads CASSSLTGNTEAFF. The CDR3 DNA sequence: TGTGCCAGCAGCTCCCTGACAGGGAACACTGAAGCTTTCTTT. The entire variable domain, with the rest obtained from reference TRBV11-2 and TRBJ1-1, is as follows: EAGVAQSPRYKIIEKRQSVAFWCNPISGHATLYWYQQILGQGPKLLIQFQNNGVVDDSQLPKDRFSAERLKGVDSTLKIQPAKLEDSAVYLCASSSLTGNTEAFFGQGTRLTVV.

This clone was counted a few times. Germline and junction disagree at one end, which may indicate a read error. This chain joins TRBV7-7 and TRBJ2-5, with 8 positions matching TRBD2. Germline V CDR1 and CDR2: SSHAT, FNYEAQ (reference sequence). CDR3 length equals 14 residues. The DNA for the CDR3 is TGTGCTAGCAGGGGACTAGATGTCGGAGAGACCCAGTACTTC. This gives the protein CASRGLDVGETQYF.

The chain joins TRBV4-1 to TRBJ1-2; perhaps TRBD1 as D (6 bases). Trimming stripped 6 bases from V and 7 bases from J, with 18 bases between. Germline V CDR1 and CDR2: MGHRA, YSYEKL. CDR3 length: 14 residues. CDR3 sequence: CASSMRGARGGYTF. DNA of the CDR3: TGCGCCAGCAGTATGCGGGGGGCGCGAGGTGGCTACACCTTC.

The V and J genes are TRBV29-1 and TRBJ1-5, with D possibly matching TRBD1 (5 bases). CDR1 is SQVTM, CDR2 ANQGSEA, per germline. V lost 4 bases and J 3 bases, leaving 7 bases between the germline ends. The CDR3 consists of 12 residues. CDR3 loop: CSVAGYNQPQHF. CDR3 sequence (DNA): TGCAGCGTTGCAGGGTACAATCAGCCCCAGCATTTT. Supplemented by reference TRBV29-1 and TRBJ1-5, the full variable domain reads SAVISQKPSRDICQRGTSLTIQCQVDSQVTMMFWYRQQPGQSLTLIATANQGSEATYESGFVIDKFPISRPNLTFSTLTVSNMSPEDSSIYLCSVAGYNQPQHFGDGTRLSIL.